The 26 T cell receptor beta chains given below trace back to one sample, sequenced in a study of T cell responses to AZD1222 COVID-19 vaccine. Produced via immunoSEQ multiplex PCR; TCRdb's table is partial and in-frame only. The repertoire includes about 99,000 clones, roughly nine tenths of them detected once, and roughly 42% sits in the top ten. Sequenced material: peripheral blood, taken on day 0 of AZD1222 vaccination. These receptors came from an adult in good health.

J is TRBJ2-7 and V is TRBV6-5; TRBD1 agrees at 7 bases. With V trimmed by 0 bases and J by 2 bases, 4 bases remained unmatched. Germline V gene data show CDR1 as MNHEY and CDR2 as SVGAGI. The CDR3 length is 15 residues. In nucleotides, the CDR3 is TGTGCCAGCAGTTACTCGAGACAGGGCACCTACGAGCAGTACTTC. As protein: CASSYSRQGTYEQYF.

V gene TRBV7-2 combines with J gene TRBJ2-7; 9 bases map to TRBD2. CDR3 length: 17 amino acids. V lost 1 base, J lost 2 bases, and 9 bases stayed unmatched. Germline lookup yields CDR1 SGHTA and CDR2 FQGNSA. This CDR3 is CASSLVSLAGKAYEQYF. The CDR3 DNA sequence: TGTGCCAGCAGCTTAGTTAGCCTAGCGGGAAAAGCCTACGAGCAGTACTTC.

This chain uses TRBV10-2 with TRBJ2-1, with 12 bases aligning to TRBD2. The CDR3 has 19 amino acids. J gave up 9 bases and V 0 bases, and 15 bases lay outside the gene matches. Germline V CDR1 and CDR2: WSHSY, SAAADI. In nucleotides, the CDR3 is TGCGCCAGCAGTGAGTCTATACTCCCGACTAGCGGGAGTAGGAGTGAGCAGTTCTTC. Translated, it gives CASSESILPTSGSRSEQFF.

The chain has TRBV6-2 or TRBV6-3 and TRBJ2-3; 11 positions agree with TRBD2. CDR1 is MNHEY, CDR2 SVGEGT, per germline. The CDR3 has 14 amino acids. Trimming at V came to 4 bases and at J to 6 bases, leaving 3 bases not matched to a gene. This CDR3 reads CASSSSGRSDTQYF. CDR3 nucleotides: TGTGCCAGCAGTTCTAGCGGGAGGTCGGATACGCAGTATTTT.

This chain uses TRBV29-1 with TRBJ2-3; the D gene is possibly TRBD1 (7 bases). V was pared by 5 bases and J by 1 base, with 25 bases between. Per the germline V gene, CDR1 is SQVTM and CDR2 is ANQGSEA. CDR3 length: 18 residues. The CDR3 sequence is CSVRGRGVGDGGTDTQYF. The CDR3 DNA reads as TGCAGCGTTAGGGGGCGCGGGGTCGGGGACGGAGGCACAGATACGCAGTATTTT.

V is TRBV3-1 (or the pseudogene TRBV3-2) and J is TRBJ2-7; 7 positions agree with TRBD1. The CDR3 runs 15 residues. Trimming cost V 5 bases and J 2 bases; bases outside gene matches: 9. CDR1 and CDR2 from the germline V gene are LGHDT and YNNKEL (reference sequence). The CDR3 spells CASSSPGTATYEQYF. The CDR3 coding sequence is TGTGCCAGCAGCTCCCCCGGGACAGCTACCTACGAGCAGTACTTC.

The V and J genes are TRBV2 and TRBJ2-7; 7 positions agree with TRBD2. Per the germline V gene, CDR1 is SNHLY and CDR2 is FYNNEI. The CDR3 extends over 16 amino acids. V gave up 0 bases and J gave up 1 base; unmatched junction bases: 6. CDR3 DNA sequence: TGTGCCAGCAGTGAAGCGCATCAGCGGGGTTCCTACGAGCAGTACTTC. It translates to CASSEAHQRGSYEQYF. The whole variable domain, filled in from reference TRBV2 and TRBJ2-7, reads EPEVTQTPSHQVTQMGQEVILRCVPISNHLYFYWYRQILGQKVEFLVSFYNNEISEKSEIFDDQFSVERPDGSNFTLKIRSTKLEDSAMYFCASSEAHQRGSYEQYFGPGTRLTVT.

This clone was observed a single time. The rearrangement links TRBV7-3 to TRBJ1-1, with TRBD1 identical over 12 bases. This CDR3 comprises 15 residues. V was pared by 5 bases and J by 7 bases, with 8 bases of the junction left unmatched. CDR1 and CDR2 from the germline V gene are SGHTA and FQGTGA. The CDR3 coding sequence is TGTGCCAGCAGCCCGGGACAGGGGGCGGGCAATGAAGCTTTCTTT. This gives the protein CASSPGQGAGNEAFF.

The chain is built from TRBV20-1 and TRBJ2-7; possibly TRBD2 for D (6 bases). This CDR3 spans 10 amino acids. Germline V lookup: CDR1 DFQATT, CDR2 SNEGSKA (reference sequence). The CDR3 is CSTGDYEQYF. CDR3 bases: TGCAGCACGGGGGACTACGAGCAGTACTTC.

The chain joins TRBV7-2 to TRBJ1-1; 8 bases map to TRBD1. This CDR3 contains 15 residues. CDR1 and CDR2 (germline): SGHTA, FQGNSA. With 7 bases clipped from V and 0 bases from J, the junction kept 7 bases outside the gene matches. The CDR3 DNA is TGTGCCAGCACCCAGGGGGCCAGGATGAACACTGAAGCTTTCTTT. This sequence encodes CASTQGARMNTEAFF.

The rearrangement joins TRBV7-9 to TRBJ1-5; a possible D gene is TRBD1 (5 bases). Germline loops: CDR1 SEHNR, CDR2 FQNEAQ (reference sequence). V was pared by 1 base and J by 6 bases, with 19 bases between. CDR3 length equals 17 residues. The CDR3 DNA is TGTGCCAGCAGCTTAGGGGAGGGACCAATCTGGGGTCAGCCCCAGCATTTT. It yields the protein CASSLGEGPIWGQPQHF.

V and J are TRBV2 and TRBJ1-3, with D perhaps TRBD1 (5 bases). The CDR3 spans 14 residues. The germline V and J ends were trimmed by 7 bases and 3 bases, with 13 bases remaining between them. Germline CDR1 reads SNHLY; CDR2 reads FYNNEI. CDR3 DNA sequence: TGTGCCAGCATGAGGCGGACATATGGAAACACCATATATTTT. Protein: CASMRRTYGNTIYF.

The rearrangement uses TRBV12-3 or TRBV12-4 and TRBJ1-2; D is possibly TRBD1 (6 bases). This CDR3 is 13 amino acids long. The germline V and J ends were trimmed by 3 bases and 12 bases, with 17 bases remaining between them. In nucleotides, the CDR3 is TGTGCCAGCAGTTTGGACAGCACAAAGGGCCACACCTTC. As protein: CASSLDSTKGHTF.

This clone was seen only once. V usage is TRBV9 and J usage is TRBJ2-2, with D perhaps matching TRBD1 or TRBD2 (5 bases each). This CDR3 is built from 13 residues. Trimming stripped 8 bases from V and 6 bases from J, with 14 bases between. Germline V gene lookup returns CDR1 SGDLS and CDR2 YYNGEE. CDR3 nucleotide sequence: TGTGCCAGTACGGGGTTGGGGGCCGGGGAGCTGTTTTTT. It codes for CASTGLGAGELFF.

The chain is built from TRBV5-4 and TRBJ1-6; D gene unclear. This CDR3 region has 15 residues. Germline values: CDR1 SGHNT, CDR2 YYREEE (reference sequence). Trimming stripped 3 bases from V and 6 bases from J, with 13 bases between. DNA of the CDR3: TGTGCCAGCAGCTCGCGAACCACGGTTAATTCACCCCTCCACTTT. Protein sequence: CASSSRTTVNSPLHF.

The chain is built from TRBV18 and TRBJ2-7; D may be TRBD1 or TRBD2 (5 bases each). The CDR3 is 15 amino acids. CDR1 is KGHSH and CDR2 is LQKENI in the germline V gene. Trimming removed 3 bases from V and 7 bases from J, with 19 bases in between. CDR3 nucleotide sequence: TGTGCCAGCTCACCCCCCGGGACGGTGGTCGGTGAGCAGTACTTC. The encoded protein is CASSPPGTVVGEQYF.

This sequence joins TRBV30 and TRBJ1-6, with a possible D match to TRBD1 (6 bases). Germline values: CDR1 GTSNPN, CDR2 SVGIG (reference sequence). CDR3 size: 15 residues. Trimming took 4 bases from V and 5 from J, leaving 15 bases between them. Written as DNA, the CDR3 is TGTGCCTGGACCGCCGGACAGTCGCATAATTCACCCCTCCACTTT. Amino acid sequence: CAWTAGQSHNSPLHF.

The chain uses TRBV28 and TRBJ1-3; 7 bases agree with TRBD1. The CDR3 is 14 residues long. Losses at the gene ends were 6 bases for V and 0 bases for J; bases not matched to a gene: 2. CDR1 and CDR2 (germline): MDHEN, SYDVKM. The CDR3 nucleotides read TGTGCCAGCAGGAGGACAGGCTCTGGAAACACCATATATTTT. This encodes CASRRTGSGNTIYF. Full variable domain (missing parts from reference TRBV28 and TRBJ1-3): DVKVTQSSRYLVKRTGEKVFLECVQDMDHENMFWYRQDPGLGLRLIYFSYDVKMKEKGDIPEGYSVSREKKERFSLILESASTNQTSMYLCASRRTGSGNTIYFGEGSWLTVV.

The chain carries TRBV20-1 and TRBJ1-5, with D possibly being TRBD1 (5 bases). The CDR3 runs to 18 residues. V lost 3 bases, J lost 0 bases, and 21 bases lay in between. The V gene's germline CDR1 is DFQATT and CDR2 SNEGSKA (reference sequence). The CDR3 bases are TGCAGTGCTAGTGTACAACCGAACAGGAATCCTAGCAATCAGCCCCAGCATTTT. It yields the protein CSASVQPNRNPSNQPQHF.

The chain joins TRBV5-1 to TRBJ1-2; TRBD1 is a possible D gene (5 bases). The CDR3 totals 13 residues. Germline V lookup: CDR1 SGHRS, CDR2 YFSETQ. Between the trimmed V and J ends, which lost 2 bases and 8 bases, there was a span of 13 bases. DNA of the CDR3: TGCGCCAGCAGCTTAGGACAAGACGGGGGCTACACCTTC. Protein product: CASSLGQDGGYTF.

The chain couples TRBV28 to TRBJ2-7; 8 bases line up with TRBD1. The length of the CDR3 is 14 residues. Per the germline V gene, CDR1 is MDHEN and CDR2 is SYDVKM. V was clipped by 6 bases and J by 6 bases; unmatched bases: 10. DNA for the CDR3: TGTGCCAGCAGCCGACGGACAGGGCTGGGCGAGCAGTACTTC. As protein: CASSRRTGLGEQYF.

The CDR3 DNA sequence: TGTGCCAGAAGCTTGCCTGCGGCCTTGAACACTGAAGCTTTCTTT. Encoded protein: CARSLPAALNTEAFF. The V and J genes are TRBV5-3 and TRBJ1-1, with unresolved D. TRBV5-3 is given ORF status, its function remaining uncertain. V dropped 1 base and J dropped 0 bases, with 10 bases sitting between them. The CDR3 spans 15 residues.

The CDR3 DNA reads TGTGCCAGTAGTCCCCGGACAGGGAAGCAGTACTTC. Translating gives CASSPRTGKQYF. The chain couples TRBV19 to TRBJ2-7; TRBD1 matches 8 bases. CDR3 size: 12 residues. The junction had 5 bases not matched to a gene; V was cut back by 5 bases and J by 8 bases. CDR1 LNHDA and CDR2 SQIVND come from the germline V gene (reference sequence).

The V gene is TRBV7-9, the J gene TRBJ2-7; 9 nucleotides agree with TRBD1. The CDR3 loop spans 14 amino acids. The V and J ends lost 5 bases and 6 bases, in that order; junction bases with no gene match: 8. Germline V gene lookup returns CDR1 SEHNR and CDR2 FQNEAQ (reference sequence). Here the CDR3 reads CASSARTGALEQYF. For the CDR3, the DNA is TGTGCCAGCAGCGCCCGGACAGGGGCCCTCGAGCAGTACTTC.

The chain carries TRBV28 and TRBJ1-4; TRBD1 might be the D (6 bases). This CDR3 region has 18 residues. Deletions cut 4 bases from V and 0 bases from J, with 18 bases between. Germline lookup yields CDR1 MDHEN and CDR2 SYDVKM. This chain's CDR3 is CASSSWAKQGPTNEKLFF. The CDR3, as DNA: TGTGCCAGCAGTTCATGGGCCAAACAGGGTCCAACTAATGAAAAACTGTTTTTT.

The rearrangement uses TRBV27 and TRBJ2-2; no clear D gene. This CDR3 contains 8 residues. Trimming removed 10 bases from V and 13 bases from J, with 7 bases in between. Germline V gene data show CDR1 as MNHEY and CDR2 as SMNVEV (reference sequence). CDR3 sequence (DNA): TGTGCCACCTACCGGCTGTTTTTT. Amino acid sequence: CATYRLFF.